This T cell receptor (beta chain) was recovered during a study of T cells expressing NK-cell markers (dated by TCRdb to the early 2020s). In terms of the full investigation: Eight donors provided sorted CD3+CD56+NKG2C+, CD3+CD56+NKG2C- and CD3+CD56-NKG2C+ T-cell subsets, whose TCR beta-chain repertoires were profiled. Illumina HiSeq 2000/2500, MiSeq or NextSeq was used to sequence libraries as 2 x 150 bp reads. Randomly selected healthy volunteers, three men and five women, were used as the eight sequenced donors. Of the eight sequenced donors, seven were found to be HCMV-seropositive and one was found to be HCMV-seronegative. What the study reported, not specific to this receptor: Those dominant clonotypes were again the most abundant among CD3+CD56-NKG2C+ cells in a few donors, at about 25-65%. It remained unclear whether the expanded NKG2C-expressing T cell clones were specific for HCMV antigens. In six donors, the dominant CD3+CD56+NKG2C+ clonotypes ranked among the top 10 CD8+ clonotypes, making up roughly 1.0-7.0% of CD8+ T cells.

As encoded in the germline V gene (reference sequence), CDR1 is DFQATT while CDR2 is SNEGSKA. From its cysteine to its phenylalanine, the CDR3 spans 16 amino acids. The DNA is not on file. A commercial ELISA kit detecting HCMV-specific IgG in serum was used to determine HCMV serostatus. Peripheral blood mononuclear cells were isolated from blood by Ficoll density gradient centrifugation. The sequencer listed for this sample is Illumina HiSeq 2000. TCR beta cDNA libraries were made by 5'RACE template switching that added a universal primer site and unique molecular identifiers. cDNA synthesis was primed from the TCR beta constant segment and was followed by two successive PCR amplification steps. In the paper's pipeline: MIGEC handled demultiplexing of the reads and grouping by UMI, while MiTCR was used to assemble and quantify clonotypes. To remove erroneous sequences, TCR cDNA sequences were retained only when supported by two or more reads. The tcR package was used for downstream repertoire analysis, with clonotypes matched between fractions based on CDR3 nucleotide sequence plus V segment. VDJmatch was used to annotate antigen specificity against VDJdb, with one amino acid substitution in CDR3 permitted. Once TCRdb had reprocessed the reads, it stored one entry per CDR3 protein sequence and supplied no DNA. These V and J calls originate from TCRdb's pipeline instead of the authors' own analysis. The table kept for this sample lists roughly 390,000 distinct CDR3 sequences. The ten largest account for about 10% of the sample.

Comment on this clonotype: The antigen this receptor binds is unknown.

The TCR was taken from a woman between 50 and 59 years old in good health. Donor details come from another sample of the same person, matched by shared clones. The V and J genes are TRBV20-1 and TRBJ2-1; there is no DNA to check the TCRdb D call of TRBD1. The sequencing sample was made of blood T cells: a sorted CD56 or NKG2C T cell subset, CD4+ or CD8+ T cells, or bulk PBMC T cells (not recorded which). The CDR3 region reads CSARDLGQGEYNEQFF.